This T cell receptor beta chain was sequenced in a study of blood T cell repertoires in COVID-19. Study at large: Researchers got acute and convalescent COVID-19 samples from the United States, Italy and Spain. T cells, B-cell-depleted T cells, or PBMCs provided the cDNA or gDNA that served as material.

Self-reported history from a screening survey and questionnaire set each donor's cohort. Only a few counts were recorded for this clone. As handled by the study authors: Reference gene primer amplification in the assay estimated nucleated cell counts. Sequencing was performed with immunoSEQ multiplex PCR; in TCRdb, only in-frame clones are kept and a portion is missing. Clonal size and the V and J genes are those of that table, whereas D and trimming came from the DNA. The table includes 150,000 to 200,000 clones, approximately 82% detected once. Per germline, CDR1 MNHEY and CDR2 SMNVEV (reference sequence). J was trimmed by 10 bases and V by 4 bases; bases with no gene match: 9. The CDR3 contains 13 residues.

The clonotype originates from a woman aged 55-70 years with acute COVID-19. Source material: PBMCs or T cells enriched from blood (not recorded which). The chain joins TRBV27 to TRBJ1-1, with 7 positions matching TRBD1. CDR3 protein: CASSWDSAVGAFF. Written as DNA, the CDR3 is TGTGCCAGCAGTTGGGACAGCGCTGTGGGAGCTTTCTTT.